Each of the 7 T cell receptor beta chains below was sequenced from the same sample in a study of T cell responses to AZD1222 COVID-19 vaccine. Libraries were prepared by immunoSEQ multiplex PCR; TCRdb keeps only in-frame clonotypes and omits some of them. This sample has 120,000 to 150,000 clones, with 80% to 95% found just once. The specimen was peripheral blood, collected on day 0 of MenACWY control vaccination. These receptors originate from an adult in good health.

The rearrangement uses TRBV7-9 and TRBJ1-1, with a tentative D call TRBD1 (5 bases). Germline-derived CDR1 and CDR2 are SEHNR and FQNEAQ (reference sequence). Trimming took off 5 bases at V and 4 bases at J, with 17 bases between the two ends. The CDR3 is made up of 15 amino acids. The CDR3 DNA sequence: TGTGCCAGCAGCCCTAGGGGCCCTCGCCGCACTGAAGCTTTCTTT. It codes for CASSPRGPRRTEAFF.

The CDR3: CASSLEPGQGYEQYF. CDR3 bases: TGTGCCAGCAGTTTAGAGCCGGGACAGGGCTACGAGCAGTACTTC. This chain uses TRBV27 with TRBJ2-7; the match to TRBD1 covers 9 bases. Germline CDR1 and CDR2: MNHEY and SMNVEV (reference sequence). V lost 2 bases, J lost 3 bases, and 5 bases stayed unmatched. This CDR3 comprises 15 residues.

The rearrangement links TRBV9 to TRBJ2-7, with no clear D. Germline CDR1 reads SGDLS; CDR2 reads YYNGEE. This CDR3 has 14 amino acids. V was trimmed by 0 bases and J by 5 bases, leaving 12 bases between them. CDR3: CASSVADLYHEQYF. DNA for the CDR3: TGTGCCAGCAGCGTAGCAGACCTATACCACGAGCAGTACTTC.

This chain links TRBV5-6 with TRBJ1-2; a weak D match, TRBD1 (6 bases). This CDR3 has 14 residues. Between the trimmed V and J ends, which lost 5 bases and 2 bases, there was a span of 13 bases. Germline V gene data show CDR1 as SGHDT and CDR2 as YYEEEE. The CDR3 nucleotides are TGTGCCAGCAGTCCCCCCGGGACAAACTATGGCTACACCTTC. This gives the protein CASSPPGTNYGYTF.

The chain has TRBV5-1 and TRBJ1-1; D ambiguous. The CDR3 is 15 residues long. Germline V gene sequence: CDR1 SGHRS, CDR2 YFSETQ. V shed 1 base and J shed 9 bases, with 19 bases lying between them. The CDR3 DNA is TGCGCCAGCAGCTTGCGCGGTCGGGCAGGAGAAAAAGCTTTCTTT. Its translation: CASSLRGRAGEKAFF.

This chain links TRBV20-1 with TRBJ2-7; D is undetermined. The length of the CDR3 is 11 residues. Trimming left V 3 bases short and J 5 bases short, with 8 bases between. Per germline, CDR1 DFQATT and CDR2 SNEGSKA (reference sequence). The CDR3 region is CSASGIHEQYF. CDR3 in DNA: TGCAGTGCTAGTGGGATACACGAGCAGTACTTC.

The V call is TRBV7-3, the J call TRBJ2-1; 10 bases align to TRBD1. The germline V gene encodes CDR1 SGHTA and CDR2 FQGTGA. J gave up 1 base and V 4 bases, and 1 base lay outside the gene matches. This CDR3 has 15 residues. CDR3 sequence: CASSWGQGSYNEQFF. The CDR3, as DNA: TGTGCCAGCAGCTGGGGACAGGGGTCCTACAATGAGCAGTTCTTC.